This T cell receptor beta chain was retrieved from a study of cytomegalovirus exposure and HLA in healthy donors. Study at large: Samples from HLA-typed donors yielded around 85 million unique TCRs in an early data release.

In the PCR, 60 Vbeta and 13 Jbeta primers were used. Sequenced by immunoSEQ multiplex PCR; TCRdb stores in-frame clones only, minus some. The table records 120,000 or so clones, roughly 80% of them present only once. Study-wide findings and caveats: A missense DCLRE1C variant was associated with V- and J-gene trimming of TCR beta chains in a later analysis, and an independent cohort replicated the association. For most subjects, TCR beta sequences were reported to predict HLA-A and HLA-B alleles with accuracy.

With regard to this clone: Its antigen is still unknown.

V lost 2 bases and J lost 5, with 10 bases in between. The CDR3 contains 13 residues. Germline V gene data show CDR1 as SGHTA and CDR2 as FQGTGA. The rearrangement joins TRBV7-3 to TRBJ2-7; D call uncertain. Material: PBMCs. The receptor comes from a middle-aged man in good health and CMV-seronegative. In DNA, the CDR3 is TGTGCCAGCAGCTTAGGCTCAGGCCACGAGCAGTACTTC. It specifies CASSLGSGHEQYF.